What follows is one T cell receptor beta chain and its context. Its antigen is unidentified. At the DNA level, this CDR3 is encoded by other sequences in the same sample as well. The germline V gene encodes CDR1 DFQATT and CDR2 SNEGSKA (reference sequence). The CDR3 extends over 11 amino acids. The V gene lost 6 bases and the J gene lost 8 bases, with 10 bases spanning the gap. These data are taken from a study of shared clonotypes between healthy human individuals. Study-wide results and limits: Among the subsets, naive ones generally showed larger estimated richness than memory ones. Rarefaction showed sorted-subset sequencing was incomplete despite large depth.

Over several immunoSEQ plates, each subset's genomic DNA was distributed in even portions. The protocol was immunoSEQ multiplex PCR, while the TCRdb copy is restricted to in-frame clones and leaves out a portion. The sample holds around 550,000 clones; roughly 95% are singletons and the top ten take about 0.064%. The clonotype comes from a woman aged 25 to 39 in good health. Sequencing was done on a sample of naive CD4+ T cells sorted from blood. Subset given: CD45RA+ positively selected. The V and J genes are TRBV20-1 and TRBJ1-4; D ambiguous. The CDR3 sequence is CSAHTPEKLFF. The CDR3 nucleotides read TGCAGTGCCCATACCCCAGAAAAACTGTTTTTT.